What follows are 26 T cell receptor beta chains derived from one specimen sequenced in a study of tumor and adjacent non-tumor tissue in lung cancer. The library came from three nested PCR rounds adapted from ARM-PCR protocols. Using its own MiXCR run on the multiplex PCR reads, TCRdb lists one record per CDR3 protein. The table has tens of thousands of distinct CDR3 sequences, about 66% seen once. No cell sorting was done before RNA was extracted from the tissue. Input material: lung tumor tissue. These receptors originate from a man in his 60s with non-small cell lung cancer.

Points on this clonotype: Because it lacks the conserved phenylalanine or tryptophan at the end, this CDR3 is likely a read error. The chain carries TRBV6-1 and TRBJ1-2, with 8 nucleotides matching TRBD1. Germline V gene sequence: CDR1 MNHNS, CDR2 SASEGT. CDR3 length: 15 residues. The V and J ends lost 7 bases and 4 bases, in that order; junction bases with no gene match: 11. The CDR3 here is CASNGTGRSSYGYTI. CDR3 DNA sequence: TGTGCCAGCAATGGGACAGGCAGATCCTCCTATGGCTACACCATC.

Turning to this clonotype: Sequence at one end of the junction differs from germline and may be a read error. The CDR3 reads CGSTAGQGRYEQYF. CDR3 coding DNA: TGTGGCAGCACCGCGGGACAGGGGCGTTACGAGCAGTACTTC. V gene TRBV11-1 combines with J gene TRBJ2-7, with 10 bases fitting TRBD1. The CDR3 consists of 14 residues. CDR1 and CDR2 (germline): SGHAT, FQDESV (reference sequence).

Of note for this clonotype: At one boundary the junction diverges from the germline segment, which might be a read error. The chain carries TRBV11-2 and TRBJ1-4; D is unresolved. The CDR3 runs to 16 residues. Germline V gene lookup returns CDR1 SGHAT and CDR2 FQNNGV. The CDR3 sequence is CVSSLDPPFIGEKPFF. CDR3 DNA: TGTGTCAGCAGCTTAGACCCCCCCTTCATCGGTGAAAAACCGTTTTTT.

This clonotype is labeled as medium-sized. The chain couples TRBV11-3 to TRBJ2-4; 7 positions agree with TRBD2. Germline V gene lookup returns CDR1 SGHNT and CDR2 YENEEA. The junction had 2 bases not matched to a gene; V was cut back by 5 bases and J by 4 bases. The CDR3 consists of 13 residues. Written as DNA, the CDR3 is TGTGCCAGCAGCAGGACTAGTAAAAACATTCAGTACTTC. Translated, it gives CASSRTSKNIQYF.

The chain recombines TRBV2 with TRBJ2-1; no definite D call. CDR1 and CDR2 (germline): SNHLY, FYNNEI. Trimming left V 4 bases short and J 8 bases short, with 15 bases between. The CDR3 spans 14 residues. In DNA, the CDR3 is TGTGCCAGCAGTGGCCTAGTCTCAAACTATGAGCAGTTCTTC. Protein product: CASSGLVSNYEQFF.

Regarding this clonotype: At one of its ends the junction is not consistent with the germline gene, which may arise from a read error. The rearrangement links TRBV6-6 to TRBJ2-3; a possible D gene is TRBD2 (5 bases). This CDR3 is built from 15 residues. Germline values: CDR1 MNHNY, CDR2 SVGAGI (reference sequence). The CDR3 sequence: CASSGVGRTTDTLYF. The CDR3 nucleotides read TGTGCCAGCAGTGGGGTTGGGAGAACCACAGATACGCTGTATTTT.

On this clonotype: A read error is possible here, since a much larger clone lies one base away. As the CDR3 is not closed by the conserved phenylalanine or tryptophan, this likely results from a read error. The chain links TRBV12-3 or TRBV12-4 to TRBJ2-1; no reliable D call. Deletions cut 3 bases from V and 7 bases from J, with 7 bases between. CDR3 size: 12 residues. The CDR3 bases are TGTGCCAGCAGTTTTTCGCTTAATGAGCAGTTCCTC. Protein product: CASSFSLNEQFL.

Points on this clonotype: At one of its ends the junction is not consistent with the germline gene, which may arise from a read error. The V call is TRBV6-1, the J call TRBJ2-7, with 9 bases identical to TRBD1. This CDR3 is built from 14 residues. CDR1 is MNHNS, CDR2 SASEGT, per germline. The CDR3 nucleotides read TGTGCCAGCAGGGAAGGGACAGGGCGGTACGAGCAGTACTTC. As protein: CASREGTGRYEQYF.

This chain connects TRBV12-3 or TRBV12-4 to TRBJ2-3, with 8 positions matching TRBD1. With V trimmed by 7 bases and J by 0 bases, 9 bases remained unmatched. The CDR3 contains 16 residues. The chain's CDR3 is CASNCSDRGSTDTQYF. CDR3 sequence (DNA): TGTGCCAGCAATTGCAGTGACAGGGGAAGCACAGATACGCAGTATTTT.

A remark on this clonotype: One junction end does not reproduce the germline sequence, and a read error may be involved. The gene calls are TRBV11-1 and TRBJ2-1; D is perhaps TRBD1 or TRBD2 (6 bases each). This CDR3 contains 14 residues. CDR1 is SGHAT, CDR2 FQDESV, per germline (reference sequence). The CDR3 region has the DNA TGTGCCAGCAGCTTCATCGGGGGACATGATGAACAGTTCTTC. As protein: CASSFIGGHDEQFF.

The chain carries TRBV7-9 and TRBJ1-1, with a possible D match to TRBD1 (5 bases). Trimming took off 0 bases at V and 4 bases at J, with 12 bases between the two ends. CDR3 length equals 15 residues. Per germline, CDR1 SEHNR and CDR2 FQNEAQ (reference sequence). The DNA of the CDR3 is TGTGCCAGCAGCTTAGCTGGGGGGATGGGCACTGAAGCTTTCTTT. As protein: CASSLAGGMGTEAFF.

V usage is TRBV6-5 and J usage is TRBJ2-3; 7 nucleotides align to TRBD1. This CDR3 is 13 amino acids long. The V gene's germline CDR1 is MNHEY and CDR2 SVGAGI. Here the CDR3 reads CLSSKEQGDTQYF. The CDR3 DNA sequence: TGTCTCAGTAGTAAAGAACAGGGGGATACGCAGTATTTT.

This chain joins TRBV11-2 and TRBJ1-2; D is ambiguous. The germline gives CDR1 SGHAT, CDR2 FQNNGV. This CDR3 spans 13 amino acids. The CDR3 DNA reads TGTGTCAGTAGCTTATTGAGAAAAATAGGCTACACCTTC. Residues: CVSSLLRKIGYTF. The whole variable domain, filled in from reference TRBV11-2 and TRBJ1-2, reads EAGVAQSPRYKIIEKRQSVAFWCNPISGHATLYWYQQILGQGPKLLIQFQNNGVVDDSQLPKDRFSAERLKGVDSTLKIQPAKLEDSAVYLCVSSLLRKIGYTFGSGTRLTVV.

The V call is TRBV7-9, the J call TRBJ2-5, with D possibly matching TRBD2 (6 bases). CDR3 size: 13 residues. V was pared by 5 bases and J by 2 bases, with 9 bases between. Germline CDR1 is SEHNR and CDR2 is FQNEAQ (reference sequence). The CDR3 spells CASSSSGQETQYF. CDR3 nucleotides: TGTGCCAGCAGCAGTAGCGGACAAGAGACCCAGTACTTC. The variable domain in full, with the rest retrieved from reference TRBV7-9 and TRBJ2-5, is DTGVSQNPRHKITKRGQNVTFRCDPISEHNRLYWYRQTLGQGPEFLTYFQNEAQLEKSRLLSDRFSAERPKGSFSTLEIQRTEQGDSAMYLCASSSSGQETQYFGPGTRLLVL.

On this clonotype: Given the absence of the conserved phenylalanine or tryptophan at the CDR3 end, a read error is likely. J is TRBJ2-1 and V is TRBV12-3 or TRBV12-4; 8 nucleotides line up with TRBD2. The CDR3 extends over 16 amino acids. The trim removed 4 bases at V and 3 bases at J, leaving 8 bases unmatched. Here the CDR3 DNA reads TGTGCCAGCAGTTCCCCTAAGGGACTAGGCTACAATGAGCAGTTCCTC. The encoded protein is CASSSPKGLGYNEQFL.

With respect to this clonotype: The CDR3 end shows no conserved phenylalanine or tryptophan, and so a read error is likely. This rearrangement joins TRBV20-1 to TRBJ2-3, with TRBD2 identical over 8 bases. Germline assignment: CDR1 DFQATT and CDR2 SNEGSKA (reference sequence). The CDR3 spans 16 residues. The DNA for the CDR3 is TGCGGTGCTAGAGTGGCTCAGCGGGGGTCCACAGATACGCAGTATCTT. It specifies CGARVAQRGSTDTQYL.

This clonotype showed up just once. The rearrangement joins TRBV11-3 to TRBJ2-1, with D maybe TRBD2 (5 bases). Trimming removed 6 bases from V and 7 bases from J, with 13 bases in between. Germline loops: CDR1 SGHNT, CDR2 YENEEA. The CDR3 is 13 residues long. The CDR3 sequence: CASRPGSKNEQFF. The CDR3 nucleotides are TGTGCCAGCAGGCCGGGGAGCAAGAATGAGCAGTTCTTC.

Concerning this clonotype itself: A much larger clone lies a single base off, so this may be a read error. The V call is TRBV5-6, the J call TRBJ2-1, with 7 bases identical to TRBD2. CDR3 length: 13 residues. The junction had 12 bases not matched to a gene; V was cut back by 4 bases and J by 14 bases. Germline loops: CDR1 SGHDT, CDR2 YYEEEE. For the CDR3, the DNA is TGTGCCAGCAGCGTACTATCGGGAGGAGAGGAGTTCTTC. Translating gives CASSVLSGGEEFF.

In this sample, this clonotype turned up many times. V is TRBV28 and J is TRBJ2-7; D is ambiguous. Germline loops: CDR1 MDHEN, CDR2 SYDVKM. V lost 7 bases and J lost 5, with 18 bases in between. The CDR3 sequence is 14 residues long. CDR3 protein: CASTLTVGINEQYF. The CDR3 DNA reads as TGTGCCAGCACCCTTACTGTAGGGATAAACGAGCAGTACTTC.

A note on this clonotype: One junction end disagrees with the germline gene, perhaps due to a read error. The chain carries TRBV4-2 and TRBJ2-7; 9 positions agree with TRBD2. The germline V gene encodes CDR1 LGHNA and CDR2 YNFKEQ. The CDR3 contains 19 residues. This chain's CDR3 is CASSQVAGSGTSIVYEQYF. CDR3 DNA sequence: TGTGCCAGTAGCCAAGTTGCAGGCTCCGGGACTAGCATCGTCTACGAGCAGTACTTC.

This clonotype was counted at least ten times. This sequence joins TRBV28 and TRBJ2-7; TRBD2 might be the D (6 bases). Germline values: CDR1 MDHEN, CDR2 SYDVKM. This CDR3 region has 14 residues. Trimming pared 6 bases from V and 2 bases from J, leaving 14 bases between. CDR3 DNA sequence: TGTGCCAGCAGCCATAGTCGCGGGGCCTACGAGCAGTACTTC. Residues: CASSHSRGAYEQYF. Complete variable domain (other parts from reference TRBV28 and TRBJ2-7): DVKVTQSSRYLVKRTGEKVFLECVQDMDHENMFWYRQDPGLGLRLIYFSYDVKMKEKGDIPEGYSVSREKKERFSLILESASTNQTSMYLCASSHSRGAYEQYFGPGTRLTVT.

The rearrangement links TRBV11-2 to TRBJ2-7; D is possibly TRBD2 (6 bases). Trimming shortened V by 5 bases and J by 3 bases, and 11 bases separated the two germline ends. CDR3 size: 13 residues. The germline V gene encodes CDR1 SGHAT and CDR2 FQNNGV. The CDR3 region has the DNA TGTGCCAGCAGCCGCGGGGAAGGCTACGAGCAGTACTTC. Amino acid sequence: CASSRGEGYEQYF.

This clonotype was observed many times. The chain joins TRBV4-2 to TRBJ2-5; the D gene could be TRBD1 or TRBD2 (5 bases each). Trimming removed 1 base at V and 4 bases at J, with 13 bases between. Germline CDR1 reads LGHNA; CDR2 reads YNFKEQ. The CDR3 spans 15 residues. The DNA for the CDR3 is TGTGCCAGCAGCCAAGGGGGCGGCGAGGGAGAGACCCAGTACTTC. Translation gives CASSQGGGEGETQYF.

In DNA form, the CDR3 reads TGCGCCAGCAGCTTGAGAGGGGCTAGTGGGAAGGTTGAGCAGTACTTC. Amino acids: CASSLRGASGKVEQYF. V and J are TRBV5-1 and TRBJ2-7, with D perhaps TRBD1 or TRBD2 (5 bases each). Germline CDR1 and CDR2: SGHRS and YFSETQ. The ends were cut back, 1 base at V and 7 bases at J, with 21 bases in the middle. The CDR3 is 16 residues long.

This clonotype was seen ten or more times. The chain couples TRBV12-5 to TRBJ2-2, with 9 bases matching TRBD1. Germline V gene sequence: CDR1 LGHNT, CDR2 FRNRAP. This CDR3 is built from 14 residues. The V gene end was trimmed by 1 base and the J gene end by 7 bases; junction bases not matched to a gene: 1. CDR3 protein: CASGLGTGVGELFF. The DNA of the CDR3 is TGTGCTAGTGGTTTGGGGACAGGGGTCGGGGAGCTGTTTTTT.

Regarding this clonotype: No conserved phenylalanine or tryptophan is present at the end of the CDR3, so a read error is the likely explanation. The J gene is TRBJ1-1, the V gene TRBV6-5; D not certain. Germline assignment: CDR1 MNHEY and CDR2 SVGAGI. The CDR3 length is 16 residues. Trimming stripped 10 bases from V and 6 bases from J, with 27 bases between. The CDR3 sequence is CANSRIGEGLESEAFI. CDR3 nucleotide sequence: TGTGCCAACAGCCGCATTGGCGAGGGTTTGGAGTCTGAAGCTTTCATT.